This TCR beta chain was documented in a study of cytomegalovirus exposure and HLA in healthy donors. This PCR relied on a set of 60 Vbeta primers and 13 Jbeta primers. Only in-frame clones appear in the TCRdb table, and some are missing; sequencing was by immunoSEQ multiplex PCR. The table records under 200,000 clones, approximately 80% of them present only once. Germline CDR1 is SGHTA and CDR2 is FQGNSA. V gave up 8 bases and J gave up 2 bases, with 11 bases separating them. This CDR3 is 13 amino acids long. Source material: PBMCs. This chain connects TRBV7-2 to TRBJ2-3, with D hard to call. This clonotype originated in a man between 50 and 59 years old in good health and CMV-seropositive. Here the CDR3 DNA reads TGTGCCAGCCGTCTAACTAACACAGATACGCAGTATTTT. Amino acid sequence: CASRLTNTDTQYF. The variable domain in full, completed from reference TRBV7-2 and TRBJ2-3, reads GAGVSQSPSNKVTEKGKDVELRCDPISGHTALYWYRQSLGQGLEFLIYFQGNSAPDKSGLPSDRFSAERTGGSVSTLTIQRTQQEDSAVYLCASRLTNTDTQYFGPGTRLTVL.